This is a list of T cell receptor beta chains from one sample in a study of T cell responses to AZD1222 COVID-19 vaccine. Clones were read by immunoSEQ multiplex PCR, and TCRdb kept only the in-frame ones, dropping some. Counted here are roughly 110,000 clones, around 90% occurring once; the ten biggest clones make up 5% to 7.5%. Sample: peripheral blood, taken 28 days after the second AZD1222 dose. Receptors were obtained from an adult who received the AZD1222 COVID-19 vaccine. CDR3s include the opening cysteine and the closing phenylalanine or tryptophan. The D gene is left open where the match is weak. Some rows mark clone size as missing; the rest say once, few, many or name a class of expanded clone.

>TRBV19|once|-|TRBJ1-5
CASSILGLNQPQHF
TGTGCCAGTAGTATATTGGGCTTGAATCAGCCCCAGCATTTT
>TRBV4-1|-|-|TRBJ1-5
CASSQDRFNQPQHF
TGCGCCAGCAGCCAAGACAGATTCAATCAGCCCCAGCATTTT
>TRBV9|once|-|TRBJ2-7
CASTVDEQYF
TGTGCCAGCACGGTCGACGAGCAGTACTTC
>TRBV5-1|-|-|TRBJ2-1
CASSLTAKEQFF
TGCGCCAGCAGCCTGACAGCGAAGGAGCAGTTCTTC
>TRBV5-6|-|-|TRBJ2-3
CASTLGSTDTQYF
TGTGCCAGCACCCTGGGTAGCACAGATACGCAGTATTTT
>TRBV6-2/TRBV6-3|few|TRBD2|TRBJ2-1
CASSYGDLRGGHEQFF
TGTGCCAGCAGTTACGGGGACCTCCGGGGGGGTCATGAGCAGTTCTTC
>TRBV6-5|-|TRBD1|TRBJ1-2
CASTGQGAMHGYTF
TGTGCCAGCACTGGACAGGGGGCGATGCATGGCTACACCTTC
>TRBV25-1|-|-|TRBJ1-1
CASSDETYLRAFF
TGTGCCAGCAGTGACGAGACATATCTGCGAGCTTTCTTT
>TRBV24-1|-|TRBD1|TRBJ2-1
CATMGRGSYNEQFF
TGTGCCACCATGGGCAGGGGGTCCTACAATGAGCAGTTCTTC
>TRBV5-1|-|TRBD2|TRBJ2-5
CASSLASGSETQYF
TGCGCCAGCAGCTTGGCTAGCGGGAGTGAGACCCAGTACTTC
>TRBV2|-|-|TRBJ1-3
CASSESPRTIYF
TGTGCCAGCAGTGAATCACCTAGGACCATATATTTT
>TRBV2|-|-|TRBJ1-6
CASSEGRVPGSPLHF
TGTGCCAGCAGTGAAGGGCGGGTCCCGGGGTCACCCCTCCACTTT
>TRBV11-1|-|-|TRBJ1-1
CASSLRTEAFF
TGTGCCAGCAGCTTAAGAACTGAAGCTTTCTTT
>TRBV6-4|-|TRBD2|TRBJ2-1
CASTRLGTSGSGNEQFF
TGTGCCAGCACCCGACTGGGGACTAGCGGGAGCGGAAATGAGCAGTTCTTC
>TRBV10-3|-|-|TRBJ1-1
CAMGRGAANTEAFF
TGTGCCATGGGGAGGGGGGCTGCTAACACTGAAGCTTTCTTT
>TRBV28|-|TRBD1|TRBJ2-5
CASSLGPGDRVRETQYF
TGTGCCAGCAGTTTGGGACCCGGGGACAGGGTTCGAGAGACCCAGTACTTC
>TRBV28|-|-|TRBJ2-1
CASSLAHNEQFF
TGTGCCAGCAGTTTAGCCCACAATGAGCAGTTCTTC
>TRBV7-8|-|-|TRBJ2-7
CASSLTTASNEQYF
TGTGCCAGCAGCTTAACGACTGCTTCTAACGAGCAGTACTTC
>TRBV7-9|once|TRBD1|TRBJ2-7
CASMDRDRTYEQYF
TGTGCCAGCATGGACCGGGACAGAACCTACGAGCAGTACTTC
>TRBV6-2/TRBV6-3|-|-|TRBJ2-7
CASSYSGATTYEQYF
TGTGCCAGCAGTTACTCGGGGGCCACCACCTACGAGCAGTACTTC
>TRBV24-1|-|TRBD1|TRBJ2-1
CATSDSAGQGGANEQFF
TGTGCCACCAGTGATTCAGCTGGACAGGGGGGAGCGAATGAGCAGTTCTTC
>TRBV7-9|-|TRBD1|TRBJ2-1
CASSLARTGGSLGHNEQFF
TGTGCCAGCAGCTTAGCGCGAACAGGGGGCTCACTAGGCCACAATGAGCAGTTCTTC
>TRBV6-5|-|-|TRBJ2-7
CASSLGLFYEQYF
TGTGCCAGCAGCCTGGGACTCTTCTACGAGCAGTACTTC
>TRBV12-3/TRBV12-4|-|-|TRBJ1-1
CASSLGPNTEAFF
TGTGCCAGCAGTTTGGGGCCTAACACTGAAGCTTTCTTT
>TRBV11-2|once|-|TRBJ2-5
CASSPSFVLETQYF
TGTGCCAGCAGCCCGAGTTTCGTTTTGGAGACCCAGTACTTC
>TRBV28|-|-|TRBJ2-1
CASSLRSNSYNEQFF
TGTGCCAGCAGTTTAAGGTCCAACTCCTACAATGAGCAGTTCTTC
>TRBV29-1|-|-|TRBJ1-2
CSAAPLKGENPYGYTF
TGCAGCGCAGCTCCGTTAAAGGGGGAAAACCCCTATGGCTACACCTTC
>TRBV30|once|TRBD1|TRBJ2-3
CAASGGQGAADTQYF
TGTGCCGCCTCTGGGGGACAGGGGGCAGCCGATACGCAGTATTTT
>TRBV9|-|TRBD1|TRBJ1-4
CASSGRDRYEKLFF
TGTGCCAGCAGCGGCCGGGACAGATATGAAAAACTGTTTTTT